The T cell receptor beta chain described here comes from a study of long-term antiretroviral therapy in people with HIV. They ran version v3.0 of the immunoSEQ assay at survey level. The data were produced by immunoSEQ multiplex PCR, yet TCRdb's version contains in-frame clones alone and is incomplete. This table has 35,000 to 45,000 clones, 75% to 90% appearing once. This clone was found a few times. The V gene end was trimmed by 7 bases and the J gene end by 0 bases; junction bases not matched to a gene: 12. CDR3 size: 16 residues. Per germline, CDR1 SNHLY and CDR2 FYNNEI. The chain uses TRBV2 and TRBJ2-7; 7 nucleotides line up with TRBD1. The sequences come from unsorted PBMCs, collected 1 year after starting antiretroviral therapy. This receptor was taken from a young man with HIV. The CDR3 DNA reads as TGTGCCAGCACTGCGGTAGGACAGGCCAGCTCCTACGAGCAGTACTTC. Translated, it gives CASTAVGQASSYEQYF.